Listed here are 24 T cell receptor beta chains from one sample, sequenced in a study of OX40 agonist ivuxolimab in advanced cancers. Repertoires were generated with immunoSEQ multiplex PCR, while TCRdb's copy carries only in-frame clones and drops some. This table has about 64,000 clones, about nine tenths appearing once. The sequencing used CD4+ or CD8+ T cells sorted from blood, collected in a trial of the OX40 agonist ivuxolimab. These TCRs come from an adult with an advanced solid tumor such as melanoma, head and neck, liver or kidney cancer.

The V call is TRBV5-6, the J call TRBJ1-1; D uncertain. CDR3 length: 15 amino acids. With 1 base removed from V and 1 base from J, the gap between germline ends came to 11 bases. Germline V lookup: CDR1 SGHDT, CDR2 YYEEEE. The CDR3 DNA reads TGTGCCAGCAGCTTGTTAGGGCAAACGAACACTGAAGCTTTCTTT. Translating it yields CASSLLGQTNTEAFF.

This clone was found a few times. V gene TRBV18 combines with J gene TRBJ2-2; 9 positions agree with TRBD1. With V trimmed by 3 bases and J by 3 bases, 2 bases remained unmatched. The CDR3 loop spans 15 amino acids. Germline V lookup: CDR1 KGHSH, CDR2 LQKENI. Written as DNA, the CDR3 is TGTGCCAGCTCACCCTGGACAGGGGACACCGGGGAGCTGTTTTTT. Translating gives CASSPWTGDTGELFF.

The V gene is TRBV14, the J gene TRBJ1-6; unclear D gene. Germline CDR1 SGHDN, CDR2 FVKESK. The length of the CDR3 is 13 residues. With 2 bases removed from V and 8 bases from J, the gap between germline ends came to 7 bases. The CDR3 DNA sequence: TGTGCCAGCAGCCAACTAACCGATTCACCCCTCCACTTT. Its protein product is CASSQLTDSPLHF.

The chain employs TRBV7-2 and TRBJ2-1; D is unresolved. CDR3 length: 11 amino acids. With 2 bases removed from V and 9 bases from J, the gap between germline ends came to 5 bases. Germline CDR1 is SGHTA and CDR2 is FQGNSA. DNA for the CDR3: TGTGCCAGCAGCTTAACCTTTGAGCAGTTCTTC. Protein: CASSLTFEQFF.

V usage is TRBV19 and J usage is TRBJ1-4; 7 bases align to TRBD1. V lost 7 bases, J lost 0 bases, and 8 bases stayed unmatched. The CDR3 has 16 amino acids. Germline V lookup: CDR1 LNHDA, CDR2 SQIVND (reference sequence). CDR3 nucleotide sequence: TGTGCCAGTAAGGCAGGGGGAACTGCAACTAATGAAAAACTGTTTTTT. Protein sequence: CASKAGGTATNEKLFF.

The chain couples TRBV6-1 to TRBJ2-2; tentatively, D is TRBD2 (6 bases). The CDR3 has 15 amino acids. The germline V gene has CDR1 MNHNS and CDR2 SASEGT. The ends were cut back, 4 bases at V and 6 bases at J, with 15 bases in the middle. The CDR3 protein is CASSGFSTRSGELFF. DNA of the CDR3: TGTGCCAGCAGTGGATTTTCGACTAGGTCCGGGGAGCTGTTTTTT.

J is TRBJ2-3 and V is TRBV5-1; 9 nucleotides agree with TRBD2. The CDR3 runs to 14 residues. The junction had 2 bases not matched to a gene; V was cut back by 6 bases and J by 0 bases. Germline values: CDR1 SGHRS, CDR2 YFSETQ. CDR3 sequence reads: CASKTSGSTDTQYF. The DNA of the CDR3 is TGCGCCAGCAAAACTAGCGGGAGCACAGATACGCAGTATTTT.

The chain uses TRBV5-1 and TRBJ2-7, with D tentatively TRBD1 or TRBD2 (5 bases each). Looked up from germline, CDR1 is SGHRS and CDR2 is YFSETQ. The CDR3 sequence is 13 residues long. V shed 3 bases and J shed 6 bases, with 13 bases lying between them. The CDR3 reads CASSSRDRGEQYF. CDR3 sequence (DNA): TGCGCCAGCAGCTCCCGGGACCGCGGCGAGCAGTACTTC.

The J gene is TRBJ2-7, the V gene TRBV19; D uncertain. Trimming removed 6 bases from V and 3 bases from J, with 12 bases in between. Germline V gives CDR1 LNHDA, CDR2 SQIVND (reference sequence). This CDR3 is 13 amino acids long. CDR3 nucleotides: TGTGCCAGTAGCCAGATCCCTGGCTACGAGCAGTACTTC. Encoded protein: CASSQIPGYEQYF.

The chain uses TRBV7-6 and TRBJ2-7; D is ambiguous. V was trimmed by 1 base and J by 4 bases, leaving 11 bases between them. The germline V gene encodes CDR1 SGHVS and CDR2 FNYEAQ. CDR3 length: 14 residues. The CDR3 nucleotides are TGTGCCAGCAGCTTAGGACCGAACCTTTACGAGCAGTACTTC. It encodes CASSLGPNLYEQYF. Supplemented by reference TRBV7-6 and TRBJ2-7, the full variable domain reads GAGVSQSPRYKVTKRGQDVALRCDPISGHVSLYWYRQALGQGPEFLTYFNYEAQQDKSGLPNDRFSAERPEGSISTLTIQRTEQRDSAMYRCASSLGPNLYEQYFGPGTRLTVT.

This sequence joins TRBV18 and TRBJ1-1; D gene uncertain. The CDR3 totals 13 residues. Germline-derived CDR1 and CDR2 are KGHSH and LQKENI. Trimming removed 4 bases at V and 7 bases at J, with 13 bases between. CDR3 amino acids: CASSQSGDHEAFF. The CDR3 DNA reads as TGTGCCAGCTCACAGTCGGGCGATCATGAAGCTTTCTTT.

The chain links TRBV18 to TRBJ2-1; D might be TRBD2 (5 bases). V was pared by 2 bases and J by 0 bases, with 8 bases between. Germline CDR1 and CDR2: KGHSH and LQKENI. The CDR3 spans 15 residues. Here the CDR3 DNA reads TGTGCCAGCTCACCAAGCCGGGACTCCTACAATGAGCAGTTCTTC. Amino acids: CASSPSRDSYNEQFF.

This clone appeared once. The chain has TRBV28 and TRBJ2-1, with a possible D match to TRBD1 (6 bases). This CDR3 comprises 15 residues. The V and J ends lost 5 bases and 4 bases respectively, with 15 bases between them. Germline CDR1 is MDHEN and CDR2 is SYDVKM. The CDR3, as DNA: TGTGCCAGCAGTCAAGTAGGGGGATCATACAATGAGCAGTTCTTC. It is translated as CASSQVGGSYNEQFF.

The chain has TRBV9 and TRBJ2-1; 9 nucleotides align to TRBD1. The CDR3 sequence is 13 residues long. Trimming at V came to 4 bases and at J to 15 bases, leaving 11 bases not matched to a gene. Germline CDR1 reads SGDLS; CDR2 reads YYNGEE. CDR3: CASSPLGGTGPFF. The CDR3 nucleotides are TGTGCCAGCAGCCCCCTAGGGGGGACAGGGCCGTTCTTC.

The rearrangement uses TRBV29-1 and TRBJ2-5, with D possibly matching TRBD1 (7 bases). The V end lost 7 bases, the J end lost 5 bases, and 17 bases lay between the germline ends. CDR1 is SQVTM, CDR2 ANQGSEA, per germline. This CDR3 contains 13 residues. The CDR3 nucleotides read TGCAGCGCCCGGGACAGTGGAGGGGAGACCCAGTACTTC. Its protein product is CSARDSGGETQYF.

The chain has TRBV2 and TRBJ2-5; no firm D call. The CDR3 length is 15 residues. Trimming removed 4 bases at V and 0 bases at J, with 12 bases between. The germline CDR1 and CDR2 sequences are SNHLY and FYNNEI. Here the CDR3 DNA reads TGTGCCAGCAGTGTTAGTGGTCTGGACCAAGAGACCCAGTACTTC. It is translated as CASSVSGLDQETQYF.

This clone was counted only a few times. The chain links TRBV2 to TRBJ1-2; maybe TRBD1 (6 bases). Trimming cost V 8 bases and J 6 bases, with 13 bases left between them. Germline-derived CDR1 and CDR2 are SNHLY and FYNNEI. CDR3 length: 12 residues. CDR3 residues: CASSRGTDGYTF. Here the CDR3 DNA reads TGTGCCAGCTCCAGGGGAACGGATGGCTACACCTTC. The full variable domain, rest sourced from reference TRBV2 and TRBJ1-2, is EPEVTQTPSHQVTQMGQEVILRCVPISNHLYFYWYRQILGQKVEFLVSFYNNEISEKSEIFDDQFSVERPDGSNFTLKIRSTKLEDSAMYFCASSRGTDGYTFGSGTRLTVV.

Comments on this clone: Additional DNA sequences in this sample encode the identical CDR3. The J gene is TRBJ2-2, the V gene TRBV7-3, with TRBD1 as a possible D gene (6 bases). V gave up 5 bases and J gave up 2 bases, with 12 bases separating them. The CDR3 sequence is 15 residues long. In germline, CDR1 is SGHTA, CDR2 FQGTGA. In DNA, the CDR3 is TGTGCCAGCAGCCCACAGGGTGCTAACACCGGGGAGCTGTTTTTT. It specifies CASSPQGANTGELFF. The full variable domain, in which reference TRBV7-3 and TRBJ2-2 provide the parts outside the CDR3, is GAGVSQTPSNKVTEKGKYVELRCDPISGHTALYWYRQSLGQGPEFLIYFQGTGAADDSGLPNDRFFAVRPEGSVSTLKIQRTERGDSAVYLCASSPQGANTGELFFGEGSRLTVL.

The rearrangement joins TRBV21-1 to TRBJ1-1. TRBV21-1 is a pseudogene segment. The CDR3 is made up of 16 amino acids. CDR3 amino acids: CASSTPLFRGGAEAFF. DNA for the CDR3: TGTGCCAGCAGCACCCCACTGTTTCGGGGGGGGGCTGAAGCTTTCTTT.

This chain joins TRBV28 and TRBJ1-5, with 9 positions matching TRBD1. The germline V gene encodes CDR1 MDHEN and CDR2 SYDVKM. V lost 5 bases, J lost 3 bases, and 11 bases stayed unmatched. The CDR3 sequence is 17 residues long. The CDR3 DNA reads TGTGCCAGCAGTCGCGGACAGGGGAGGTGGATCAATCAGCCCCAGCATTTT. This encodes CASSRGQGRWINQPQHF.

This clone was seen only a few times. V gene TRBV2 combines with J gene TRBJ2-1, with 11 bases lining up with TRBD2. The V gene end was trimmed by 6 bases and the J gene end by 6 bases; junction bases not matched to a gene: 13. This CDR3 is 17 amino acids long. The germline V gene has CDR1 SNHLY and CDR2 FYNNEI. The CDR3 nucleotides read TGTGCCAGCAGCGGAACCCTTAGCGGGAGGGCCTTCAATGAGCAGTTCTTC. Protein: CASSGTLSGRAFNEQFF.

The chain couples TRBV6-1 to TRBJ2-2; 10 nucleotides line up with TRBD1. The CDR3 loop spans 15 amino acids. CDR1 MNHNS and CDR2 SASEGT come from the germline V gene. The J segment lost 5 bases and the V segment lost 3 bases, leaving 3 bases of the junction unmatched. CDR3 region: CASSDDRGLTGELFF. CDR3 nucleotide sequence: TGTGCCAGCAGTGACGACAGGGGGCTGACCGGGGAGCTGTTTTTT.

This chain connects TRBV6-5 to TRBJ1-2; TRBD1 matches 10 bases. The CDR3 spans 15 residues. V dropped 1 base and J dropped 8; count of bases not matched to a gene: 7. Germline CDR1 MNHEY, CDR2 SVGAGI. The DNA for the CDR3 is TGTGCCAGCAGTTACTGGGACAGGGGTTCGTGGGGCTACACCTTC. Its protein product is CASSYWDRGSWGYTF.

V is TRBV5-1 and J is TRBJ2-7; a possible D gene is TRBD1 (5 bases). This CDR3 contains 14 residues. Germline CDR1 SGHRS, CDR2 YFSETQ. The ends were cut back, 3 bases at V and 3 bases at J, with 13 bases in the middle. The CDR3 here is CASSYQQADYEQYF. CDR3 sequence (DNA): TGCGCCAGCAGCTACCAACAGGCAGACTACGAGCAGTACTTC.